Listed below are T cell receptor beta chains from one sample, sequenced in a study of cytomegalovirus exposure and HLA in healthy donors. Here immunoSEQ multiplex PCR was the method, and the copy in TCRdb shows in-frame clones only, minus some. The repertoire holds 240,000 or so clones, with roughly 82% as singletons. The source material was PBMCs. These receptor sequences come from a woman in her thirties or forties in good health and CMV-seropositive. CDR3s include the opening cysteine and the closing phenylalanine or tryptophan. D genes are given only for firm matches. Only part of the rows carry a size: once, few, many, or a class if the clone is expanded.

D	size	V	J	CDR3	DNA
-	-	TRBV5-6	TRBJ1-1	CASSLGTGMNTEAFF	TGTGCCAGCAGCTTGGGAACAGGTATGAACACTGAAGCTTTCTTT
TRBD1	-	TRBV6-6	TRBJ1-1	CASSSGTGVVNTEAFF	TGTGCCAGCAGTTCGGGGACAGGGGTTGTGAACACTGAAGCTTTCTTT
-	-	TRBV19	TRBJ1-5	CASSRAGDSNQPQHF	TGTGCCAGTAGTAGAGCAGGGGATAGCAATCAGCCCCAGCATTTT
-	-	TRBV7-8	TRBJ2-7	CASSVGQSYEQYF	TGTGCCAGCAGCGTAGGACAGAGCTACGAGCAGTACTTC
TRBD2	-	TRBV7-9	TRBJ2-7	CASSPSSLAVAIYEQYF	TGTGCCAGCAGCCCTTCCTCGCTAGCGGTGGCGATCTACGAGCAGTACTTC
TRBD1	-	TRBV29-1	TRBJ1-2	CSVDKSPGQANYGYTF	TGCAGCGTTGATAAGAGTCCGGGACAGGCTAACTATGGCTACACCTTC
-	-	TRBV28	TRBJ2-5	CASTSAGTGRRETQYF	TGTGCCAGCACCTCAGCCGGGACTGGGAGGCGGGAGACCCAGTACTTC
TRBD2	-	TRBV7-2	TRBJ2-3	CASRVSGIPTDTQYF	TGTGCCAGCAGGGTTAGCGGGATCCCCACAGATACGCAGTATTTT
-	-	TRBV12-5	TRBJ2-4	CASGLVLGGSRGKNIQYF	TGTGCTAGTGGTTTGGTACTGGGCGGTTCCAGGGGCAAAAACATTCAGTACTTC
TRBD1	-	TRBV18	TRBJ1-1	CASSPDRANTEAFF	TGTGCCAGCTCACCGGACAGGGCGAACACTGAAGCTTTCTTT
TRBD1	once	TRBV5-1	TRBJ2-1	CASSNRQGANNEQFF	TGCGCCAGCAGCAATCGACAGGGGGCTAACAATGAGCAGTTCTTC
TRBD2	once	TRBV6-5	TRBJ2-5	CASSYSVSGGAETQYF	TGTGCCAGCAGTTACTCGGTTAGCGGGGGGGCTGAGACCCAGTACTTC
TRBD2	-	TRBV6-1	TRBJ2-5	CASSEQRGGETQYF	TGTGCCAGCAGTGAACAGCGGGGGGGAGAGACCCAGTACTTC
TRBD1	few	TRBV2	TRBJ1-1	CASIRTGLTEAFF	TGTGCCAGCATTCGGACAGGCCTCACTGAAGCTTTCTTT
-	once	TRBV5-1	TRBJ2-2	CASSLGNTGELFF	TGCGCCAGCAGCTTAGGAAACACCGGGGAGCTGTTTTTC
TRBD1	-	TRBV7-8	TRBJ2-2	CASSPGTGDTGELFF	TGTGCCAGCAGCCCCGGGACAGGGGACACCGGGGAGCTGTTTTTT
TRBD2	-	TRBV5-1	TRBJ2-1	CASSLAPTSGDNEQFF	TGCGCCAGCAGCTTGGCCCCGACTAGCGGAGACAATGAGCAGTTCTTC
-	-	TRBV7-8	TRBJ2-2	CASSLLEQGAGELFF	TGTGCCAGCAGCCTATTGGAACAGGGCGCCGGGGAGCTGTTTTTT
TRBD2	-	TRBV4-2	TRBJ2-3	CASSPILLAGLTDTQYF	TGTGCCAGCAGCCCTATCCTCTTAGCGGGCCTCACAGATACGCAGTATTTT
-	-	TRBV5-5	TRBJ1-2	CASKDGITGHGYTF	TGTGCCAGCAAGGACGGGATAACTGGCCATGGCTACACCTTC
-	-	TRBV5-6	TRBJ1-2	CASRPNSYPFNYGYTF	TGTGCCAGCAGACCGAACAGCTACCCCTTTAACTATGGCTACACCTTC
TRBD1	few	TRBV9	TRBJ2-3	CASSVHSGTGGRVGQYF	TGTGCCAGCAGCGTCCATTCCGGGACAGGCGGCCGAGTGGGGCAGTATTTT
-	-	TRBV11-3	TRBJ1-3	CASSLAGLGNTIYF	TGTGCCAGCAGCCTAGCAGGGCTAGGAAACACCATATATTTT
TRBD1	-	TRBV30	TRBJ1-6	CAWSAGQGISPLHF	TGTGCCTGGAGCGCCGGACAGGGAATTTCCCCCCTCCACTTT
TRBD2	-	TRBV2	TRBJ2-1	CASKAAGGPYNEQFF	TGTGCCAGCAAGGCAGCGGGAGGCCCCTACAATGAGCAGTTCTTC
-	-	TRBV19	TRBJ1-2	CASSIRHGYTF	TGTGCCAGTAGTATACGTCATGGCTACACCTTC
TRBD2	-	TRBV7-2	TRBJ2-3	CASSQGGLAADTQYF	TGTGCCAGCAGCCAGGGAGGACTAGCAGCCGATACGCAGTATTTT
-	once	TRBV28	TRBJ1-3	CASSLWQGTSGNTIYF	TGTGCCAGCAGTTTATGGCAGGGAACCTCTGGAAACACCATATATTTT
TRBD1	few	TRBV5-4	TRBJ1-1	CASSSQGAVEAFF	TGTGCCAGCAGCTCCCAGGGGGCGGTTGAAGCTTTCTTT
-	-	TRBV9	TRBJ1-2	CASSAGVLGYTF	TGTGCCAGCAGCGCAGGGGTCCTGGGCTACACCTTC
-	-	TRBV19	TRBJ2-7	CASSTSPPGYEQYF	TGTGCCAGTAGTACGTCACCCCCGGGTTACGAGCAGTACTTC
-	few	TRBV5-5	TRBJ1-1	CASSLWDWGGENTEAFF	TGTGCCAGCAGCTTGTGGGATTGGGGGGGAGAGAACACTGAAGCTTTCTTT
-	-	TRBV11-2	TRBJ2-7	CASSLTTYEQYF	TGTGCCAGCAGCTTAACTACCTACGAGCAGTACTTC
TRBD1	-	TRBV2	TRBJ1-5	CASSEGVGQGGQPQHF	TGTGCCAGCAGCGAAGGGGTGGGACAGGGGGGTCAGCCCCAGCATTTT
TRBD2	-	TRBV4-2	TRBJ2-3	CASSHRNGGASDTQYF	TGTGCCAGCAGCCATCGGAACGGGGGGGCCTCGGATACGCAGTATTTT
-	few	TRBV6-1	TRBJ2-1	CASSSSSSYNEQFF	TGTGCCAGCAGTTCCAGTTCCTCCTACAATGAGCAGTTCTTC
-	few	TRBV11-3	TRBJ2-7	CASSPPQAPYEQYF	TGTGCCAGCAGCCCTCCACAGGCCCCCTACGAGCAGTACTTC
-	-	TRBV5-1	TRBJ2-7	CASSLEGSEDEQYF	TGCGCCAGCAGCTTGGAAGGGAGTGAAGACGAGCAGTACTTC
-	-	TRBV2	TRBJ1-2	CASSAGQGGYTF	TGTGCCAGCAGTGCAGGTCAGGGTGGCTACACCTTC
TRBD2	-	TRBV7-9	TRBJ2-3	CASSKGLAGFTDTQYF	TGTGCCAGCAGCAAGGGACTAGCGGGCTTCACAGATACGCAGTATTTT
TRBD1	few	TRBV6-1	TRBJ1-3	CASSEPQGASFSGNTIYF	TGTGCCAGCAGTGAACCACAGGGGGCGTCGTTTTCTGGAAACACCATATATTTT
-	-	TRBV15	TRBJ2-7	CATSSGVGYEQYF	TGTGCCACCAGCTCAGGGGTAGGCTACGAGCAGTACTTC
-	once	TRBV7-8	TRBJ2-1	CASSLGQAWSSYNEQFF	TGTGCCAGCAGCTTAGGGCAAGCGTGGAGCTCCTACAATGAGCAGTTCTTC
-	-	TRBV5-1	TRBJ2-5	CASAEGGRGEETQYF	TGCGCCAGCGCAGAAGGGGGCAGGGGGGAGGAGACCCAGTACTTC
TRBD1	-	TRBV6-5	TRBJ2-7	CASSYTDRGIYEQYF	TGTGCCAGCAGTTACACTGACAGGGGGATCTACGAGCAGTACTTC
TRBD2	-	TRBV14	TRBJ2-5	CASSPGLILQETQYF	TGTGCCAGCAGCCCGGGACTAATTCTTCAAGAGACCCAGTACTTC
TRBD1	once	TRBV7-9	TRBJ2-7	CASSPRGRTDEQYF	TGTGCCAGCAGCCCGAGGGGGCGTACAGACGAGCAGTACTTC
-	-	TRBV2	TRBJ1-2	CASRTVRGYTF	TGTGCCAGCAGGACCGTGAGGGGCTACACCTTC
TRBD2	-	TRBV9	TRBJ2-1	CASSVRAGLGYNEQFF	TGTGCCAGCAGCGTTCGTGCGGGACTAGGCTACAATGAGCAGTTCTTC
TRBD1	once	TRBV29-1	TRBJ1-6	CSVGTGGNSPLHF	TGCAGCGTTGGGACAGGGGGAAATTCACCCCTCCACTTT
TRBD2	-	TRBV7-2	TRBJ2-3	CASSSGASGGVDTQYF	TGTGCCAGCAGCTCTGGTGCTAGCGGGGGGGTGGATACGCAGTATTTT
-	-	TRBV4-3	TRBJ1-2	CASSQVQSNYGYTF	TGCGCCAGCAGCCAGGTACAGTCTAACTATGGCTACACCTTC
TRBD1	-	TRBV9	TRBJ1-2	CASSPPGPDRGRGYTF	TGTGCCAGCAGCCCACCGGGGCCTGACAGGGGGCGTGGCTACACCTTC
-	-	TRBV13	TRBJ2-7	CASSRGPMTGLFYEQYF	TGTGCCAGCAGCCGGGGGCCAATGACAGGGTTGTTCTACGAGCAGTACTTC